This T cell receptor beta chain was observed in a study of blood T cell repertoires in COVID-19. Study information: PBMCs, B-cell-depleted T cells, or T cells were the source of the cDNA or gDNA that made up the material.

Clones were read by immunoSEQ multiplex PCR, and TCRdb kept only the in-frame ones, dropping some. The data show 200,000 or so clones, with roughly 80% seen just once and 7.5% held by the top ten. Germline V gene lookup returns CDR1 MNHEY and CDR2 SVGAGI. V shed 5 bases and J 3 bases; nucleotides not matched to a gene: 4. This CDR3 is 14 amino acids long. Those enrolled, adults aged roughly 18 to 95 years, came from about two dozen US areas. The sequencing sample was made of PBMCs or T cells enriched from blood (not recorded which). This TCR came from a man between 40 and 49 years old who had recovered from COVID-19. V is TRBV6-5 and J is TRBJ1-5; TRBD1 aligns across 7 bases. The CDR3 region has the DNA TGTGCCAGCAGTCAGGGACAGAACAATCAGCCCCAGCATTTT. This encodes CASSQGQNNQPQHF.